The T cell receptor (beta chain) under discussion was sequenced for a study of T cell repertoires in cytomegalovirus infection. Study-level information: CMV infection plus the matching HLA type was flagged by public TCR beta signatures. Broader study findings: Summed frequency of shared TCR beta families picked out CMV carriers who also had the relevant HLA. Ex vivo, HLA-C-restricted CMV-specific TCR beta clonotypes prevailed over the rest of the response.

Each CDR3 protein is one row after TCRdb ran MiXCR on the reads. The sample shows over 250,000 distinct CDR3 sequences, roughly 24% of them seen only once. CDR1 is SQVTM and CDR2 is ANQGSEA in the germline V gene. Unmatched junction bases numbered 9, after V lost 3 bases and J lost 4 bases. The CDR3 is 14 residues long. This clonotype was picked up a small number of times. The antigen remains unidentified. Sequencing input: PBMCs. The J gene is TRBJ2-7, the V gene TRBV29-1, with 7 bases aligning to TRBD1. The sequence derives from a human donor in good health (CMV status not recorded). Some clones in this sample may be carry-over from other donors' samples. The DNA for the CDR3 is TGCAGCGTTGAGCCGGGGCAGGGGGTATACGAGCAGTACTTC. It translates to CSVEPGQGVYEQYF.